One sample yielded the 9 T cell receptor beta chains listed below, sequenced in a study of blood T cell repertoires in COVID-19. Assay: immunoSEQ multiplex PCR; the TCRdb copy retains only in-frame clones and omits some. The data show about 260,000 clones, around 84% seen once. Sequencing was performed on PBMCs or T cells enriched from blood (not recorded which). The origin of the receptors is a man aged 25-40 years with acute COVID-19.

The CDR3 DNA reads TGTGCCAGCGAGGGGACAGCTGGGGCCAACGTCCTGACTTTC. Translation gives CASEGTAGANVLTF. The chain carries TRBV28 and TRBJ2-6, with TRBD1 matching 7 bases. Germline V CDR1 and CDR2: MDHEN, SYDVKM. The V segment lost 8 bases and the J segment 2 bases; nucleotides outside the gene matches: 3. The CDR3 covers 14 residues. Full variable domain (rest looked up from reference TRBV28 and TRBJ2-6): DVKVTQSSRYLVKRTGEKVFLECVQDMDHENMFWYRQDPGLGLRLIYFSYDVKMKEKGDIPEGYSVSREKKERFSLILESASTNQTSMYLCASEGTAGANVLTFGAGSRLTVL.

This chain uses TRBV23-1 with TRBJ2-1; 12 bases line up with TRBD2. TRBV23-1 falls under the ORF class, with uncertain function. The CDR3 is 19 amino acids. The trim removed 0 bases at V and 4 bases at J, leaving 10 bases unmatched. The CDR3 nucleotides are TGCGCCAGCAGTCAATCCGCTAGCGGGAGGGCCGAATTGTACAATGAGCAGTTCTTC. Protein sequence: CASSQSASGRAELYNEQFF.

The rearrangement joins TRBV6-2 or TRBV6-3 to TRBJ2-2; 7 positions match TRBD1. In germline, CDR1 is MNHEY, CDR2 SVGEGT. The V segment lost 6 bases and the J segment 2 bases; nucleotides outside the gene matches: 18. CDR3 length: 19 residues. DNA of the CDR3: TGTGCCAGCAGCCCTCGGATAAGACAGGGAAATTTAAACACCGGGGAGCTGTTTTTT. It yields the protein CASSPRIRQGNLNTGELFF.

This rearrangement joins TRBV9 to TRBJ1-4; weak D call: TRBD1 (6 bases). Trimming cost V 4 bases and J 12 bases, with 16 bases left between them. CDR3 size: 13 residues. Germline V lookup: CDR1 SGDLS, CDR2 YYNGEE. This chain's CDR3 is CASSLGGQGELFF. CDR3 nucleotide sequence: TGTGCCAGCAGCCTAGGGGGGCAGGGAGAACTGTTTTTT.

The chain joins TRBV4-1 to TRBJ1-5, with TRBD1 matching over 10 bases. Germline V lookup: CDR1 MGHRA, CDR2 YSYEKL. CDR3 length: 16 residues. The V gene end was trimmed by 5 bases and the J gene end by 6 bases; junction bases not matched to a gene: 10. CDR3 sequence (DNA): TGCGCCAGCAGCTATAACCCGGGACAGGGGATTCAGCCCCAGCATTTT. Its translation: CASSYNPGQGIQPQHF.

The chain joins TRBV25-1 to TRBJ1-6, with D maybe TRBD1 (5 bases). Trimming took 1 base from V and 7 from J, leaving 11 bases between them. This CDR3 region has 15 residues. Germline loops: CDR1 MGHDK, CDR2 SYGVNS. The CDR3 sequence is CASSESAGSNSPLHF. The CDR3 bases are TGTGCCAGCAGTGAATCCGCAGGGTCCAATTCACCCCTCCACTTT. Combining the CDR3 with reference TRBV25-1 and TRBJ1-6 gives the whole variable domain EADIYQTPRYLVIGTGKKITLECSQTMGHDKMYWYQQDPGMELHLIHYSYGVNSTEKGDLSSESTVSRIRTEHFPLTLESARPSHTSQYLCASSESAGSNSPLHFGNGTRLTVT.

The chain recombines TRBV5-1 with TRBJ2-7; 7 nucleotides align to TRBD1. J gave up 6 bases and V 4 bases, and 7 bases lay outside the gene matches. This CDR3 region has 13 residues. Looked up from germline, CDR1 is SGHRS and CDR2 is YFSETQ. This CDR3 reads CASSVTGFREQYV. In DNA form, the CDR3 reads TGCGCCAGCAGCGTGACAGGGTTCCGCGAGCAGTACGTC.

This chain joins TRBV3-1 (or the pseudogene TRBV3-2) and TRBJ1-2, with D tentatively TRBD1 (5 bases). CDR1 LGHDT and CDR2 YNNKEL come from the germline V gene (reference sequence). This CDR3 spans 14 amino acids. V was clipped by 8 bases and J by 2 bases, with 15 bases between them. DNA of the CDR3: TGTGCCAGCGGATTAACAGGATCCAACTATGGCTACACCTTC. Amino acids: CASGLTGSNYGYTF.

This clone has more than one count but fewer than ten. This chain links TRBV29-1 with TRBJ2-2; a weak D match, TRBD1 (6 bases). The V gene lost 6 bases and the J gene lost 6 bases, with 11 bases spanning the gap. CDR1 and CDR2 from the germline V gene are SQVTM and ANQGSEA. The CDR3 is 12 amino acids. The CDR3 region is CSVATGPGELFF. The CDR3 DNA reads TGCAGCGTCGCTACAGGGCCCGGGGAGCTGTTTTTT.